The 16 T cell receptor beta chains below all came from one sample that was sequenced in a study of T cells after yellow fever vaccination. TCRdb independently ran MiXCR on the 5' RACE reads; one entry per CDR3 protein. The repertoire includes 150,000 to 200,000 distinct CDR3 sequences, roughly 11% of them detected once, and 35% to 45% sits in the top ten. Here the sequenced sample was CD8+ T cells sorted from PBMCs, taken 15 days after the yellow fever booster vaccination. The receptors stem from a man younger than 35 who received the YFV17D yellow fever vaccine.

This chain links TRBV28 with TRBJ2-5; 14 nucleotides align to TRBD2. J gave up 3 bases and V 5 bases, and 2 bases lay outside the gene matches. Germline-derived CDR1 and CDR2 are MDHEN and SYDVKM. CDR3 length equals 15 residues. The CDR3 nucleotides read TGTGCCAGCAGTGCGGGACTAGCGGGGGAAGAGACCCAGTACTTC. Its translation is CASSAGLAGEETQYF.

This clonotype has just a few counts. The V gene is TRBV27, the J gene TRBJ2-1; tentatively, D is TRBD2 (5 bases). The CDR3 extends over 12 amino acids. Germline lookup yields CDR1 MNHEY and CDR2 SMNVEV (reference sequence). V was shortened by 11 bases and J by 7 bases, with 15 bases between the two germline ends. The CDR3 loop is CALRGPRNEQFF. The CDR3 DNA sequence: TGTGCCCTTCGAGGGCCGCGGAATGAGCAGTTCTTC.

The chain links TRBV20-1 to TRBJ2-7; TRBD1 agrees at 7 bases. Per germline, CDR1 DFQATT and CDR2 SNEGSKA (reference sequence). The V segment lost 3 bases and the J segment 4 bases; nucleotides outside the gene matches: 9. The CDR3 covers 14 residues. The CDR3 is CSASRDSGGYEQYF. The DNA for the CDR3 is TGCAGTGCTAGCCGGGACAGTGGCGGGTACGAGCAGTACTTC.

The rearrangement uses TRBV29-1 and TRBJ2-4; tentatively, D is TRBD1 (5 bases). Per the germline V gene, CDR1 is SQVTM and CDR2 is ANQGSEA. This CDR3 has 14 amino acids. The V and J ends lost 0 bases and 7 bases respectively, with 13 bases between them. CDR3 coding DNA: TGCAGCGTTGAAGATATTCTAAGGGGCAACATTCAGTACTTC. Protein: CSVEDILRGNIQYF.

This clonotype came up a few times. CDR3 bases: TGTGCCAGCAGTTTGCAAGGGGTGGGCTATGGCTACACCTTC. This translates into CASSLQGVGYGYTF. The gene calls are TRBV12-3 or TRBV12-4 and TRBJ1-2, with D possibly being TRBD1 (5 bases). V lost 3 bases, J lost 4 bases, and 12 bases lay in between. The CDR3 contains 14 residues.

The chain recombines TRBV2 with TRBJ2-5, with D possibly being TRBD1 or TRBD2 (5 bases each). Germline V gives CDR1 SNHLY, CDR2 FYNNEI. The CDR3 runs 14 residues. The germline V and J ends were trimmed by 10 bases and 5 bases, with 20 bases remaining between them. CDR3 DNA sequence: TGTGCCATCCGGAAGCGGAGTCCAGGGGAGACCCAGTACTTC. This encodes CAIRKRSPGETQYF. The full variable domain, rest sourced from reference TRBV2 and TRBJ2-5, is EPEVTQTPSHQVTQMGQEVILRCVPISNHLYFYWYRQILGQKVEFLVSFYNNEISEKSEIFDDQFSVERPDGSNFTLKIRSTKLEDSAMYFCAIRKRSPGETQYFGPGTRLLVL.

This clonotype has just a few counts. This chain links TRBV6-2 or TRBV6-3 with TRBJ2-7; 9 bases agree with TRBD2. CDR1 and CDR2 from the germline V gene are MNHEY and SVGEGT. The trim removed 0 bases at V and 5 bases at J, leaving 2 bases unmatched. This CDR3 comprises 14 residues. The CDR3 DNA sequence: TGTGCCAGCAGTTACTCTGCGGGGGGGAACGAGCAGTACTTC. As protein: CASSYSAGGNEQYF.

The chain links TRBV5-6 to TRBJ1-2; D ambiguous. This CDR3 is built from 14 residues. CDR1 SGHDT and CDR2 YYEEEE come from the germline V gene. Trimming stripped 4 bases from V and 6 bases from J, with 16 bases between. CDR3 in DNA: TGTGCCAGCAGCACCCCCCTGGGGTTGGATGGCTACACCTTC. It translates to CASSTPLGLDGYTF.

With respect to this clonotype: Germline and junction disagree at one end, which may indicate a read error. V is TRBV12-3 or TRBV12-4 and J is TRBJ2-1; D is undetermined. This CDR3 region has 12 residues. The chain's CDR3 is CASTLLLGEQFF. Written as DNA, the CDR3 is TGTGCCAGCACTTTACTTCTGGGTGAGCAGTTCTTC.

This CDR3 is CATSRFQGLSNQPQHF. CDR3 nucleotide sequence: TGTGCCACCAGCAGGTTCCAGGGTCTTAGCAATCAGCCCCAGCATTTT. The rearrangement joins TRBV15 to TRBJ1-5, with D possibly TRBD1 on 5 matching bases. V was clipped by 3 bases and J by 0 bases, with 12 bases between them. This CDR3 spans 16 amino acids. CDR1 is LNHNV and CDR2 is YYDKDF in the germline V gene (reference sequence).

There are a few counts of this clonotype. The chain recombines TRBV7-9 with TRBJ1-2; no firm D call. Germline V gene data show CDR1 as SEHNR and CDR2 as FQNEAQ (reference sequence). V lost 5 bases to trimming and J lost 6 bases, with 13 bases between them. The CDR3 is 13 residues long. CDR3 residues: CASSRGEVHGYTF. The DNA for the CDR3 is TGTGCCAGCAGCCGCGGTGAGGTTCATGGCTACACCTTC.

This clonotype was seen a few times. The CDR3 DNA sequence: TGTGCCAGCAGTTTCCTGACAGGGGGCGTGGCTGAAGCTTTCTTT. It yields the protein CASSFLTGGVAEAFF. The chain employs TRBV12-3 or TRBV12-4 and TRBJ1-1; 10 bases fit TRBD1. The J segment lost 6 bases and the V segment lost 3 bases, leaving 7 bases of the junction unmatched. The CDR3 runs 15 residues.

This clonotype has just a few counts. The chain couples TRBV9 to TRBJ2-2, with TRBD1 matching 8 bases. The CDR3 contains 14 residues. V dropped 4 bases and J dropped 4; count of bases not matched to a gene: 3. Germline assignment: CDR1 SGDLS and CDR2 YYNGEE. The CDR3 reads CASSITGGTGELFF. The DNA for the CDR3 is TGTGCCAGCAGCATTACAGGGGGCACCGGGGAGCTGTTTTTT.

This clonotype appeared a few times. Here the CDR3 DNA reads TGCAGCGTCGAACGGGGCTCCGAGCAGTACTTC. Its protein is CSVERGSEQYF. The chain links TRBV29-1 to TRBJ2-7, with D perhaps being TRBD1 or TRBD2 (5 bases each). The CDR3 is 11 amino acids. CDR1 SQVTM and CDR2 ANQGSEA come from the germline V gene. V gave up 6 bases and J gave up 6 bases, with 12 bases separating them.

In its sample, this clonotype was seen a few times. The chain links TRBV7-9 to TRBJ2-4, with TRBD1 matching 10 bases. The CDR3 loop spans 16 amino acids. Germline CDR1 reads SEHNR; CDR2 reads FQNEAQ (reference sequence). The J segment lost 2 bases and the V segment lost 5 bases, leaving 6 bases of the junction unmatched. CDR3 DNA sequence: TGTGCCAGCAGCGCGGACAGGGGGACGCCCAAAAACATTCAGTACTTC. Its translation is CASSADRGTPKNIQYF.

This chain links TRBV4-1 with TRBJ2-3; 7 nucleotides match TRBD2. This CDR3 has 17 amino acids. Germline CDR1 is MGHRA and CDR2 is YSYEKL. The junction had 13 bases not matched to a gene; V was cut back by 0 bases and J by 7 bases. CDR3 nucleotide sequence: TGCGCCAGCAGCCAAGAACCCCCCAGCGGGGCCGTCCATACGCAGTATTTT. It is translated as CASSQEPPSGAVHTQYF.